This record concerns one T cell receptor beta chain sequence. Method: immunoSEQ multiplex PCR; TCRdb's copy keeps in-frame clones and lacks some. Among around 150,000 clones listed, roughly 80% were seen once. The V gene end was trimmed by 5 bases and the J gene end by 5 bases; junction bases not matched to a gene: 3. Germline V CDR1 and CDR2: SGHTA, FQGTGA. This CDR3 is built from 15 residues. This sample stems from a study of blood T cell repertoires in COVID-19. V usage is TRBV7-3 and J usage is TRBJ2-5; 15 nucleotides align to TRBD2. The sequenced sample was peripheral blood. The sequence was collected from a man between 70 and 80 years old with acute or convalescent COVID-19. CDR3 in amino acids: CASSLGLAGGETQYF. The CDR3 nucleotides are TGTGCCAGCAGCCTGGGACTAGCGGGAGGCGAGACCCAGTACTTC.